This entry features one TCR beta chain sequence. The antigen remains unidentified. Libraries were made from TCR beta cDNA, and they carried unique molecular identifiers. Via MiXCR, TCRdb re-called the PCR reads, giving one row per CDR3 protein. The sample contains 750,000 to 950,000 distinct CDR3 sequences, approximately 53% of which appear only once. This sample stems from a study of post-analysis software for immune sequencing data. On the study more broadly: Included courses were relapsing-remitting and secondary progressive multiple sclerosis; progressive-relapsing multiple sclerosis was also included. General study results and limits: Patients carried roughly 5 TRBV segments more frequently than controls did, and TRBV5-6, TRBV5-1 and TRBV20-1 were among them. Strong same-batch co-clustering of samples appeared with F measure clustering.

The CDR3 spans 13 residues. Trimming took 1 base from V and 6 from J, leaving 9 bases between them. CDR1 is SGHDN, CDR2 FVKESK, per germline. This TCR came from a girl aged 10 to 17 with multiple sclerosis. The sample taken for sequencing was blood. The J gene is TRBJ1-1, the V gene TRBV14; unclear D gene. Here the CDR3 DNA reads TGTGCCAGCAGCCAAGTGTCCGGAGCTGAAGCTTTCTTT. As protein: CASSQVSGAEAFF.